These 19 T cell receptor beta chains originate from one sample sequenced in a study of identical twins. Each CDR3 protein is one row after TCRdb ran MiXCR on the 5' RACE reads. The sample lists 240,000 or so distinct CDR3 sequences; about 11% were seen once. The source material was memory T cells sorted from blood. These receptors were taken from a man over 45 in good health.

This clonotype showed up just a few times. The V and J genes are TRBV5-1 and TRBJ2-5; 7 bases align to TRBD2. The CDR3 length is 15 residues. J was trimmed by 7 bases and V by 0 bases; bases with no gene match: 9. CDR1 and CDR2 (germline): SGHRS, YFSETQ. CDR3 sequence (DNA): TGCGCCAGCAGCTTGGAAGCAGGGAGGGGCGGGACCCAGTACTTC. Protein product: CASSLEAGRGGTQYF.

This clonotype was seen a few times. The chain is built from TRBV20-1 and TRBJ1-6; 7 bases line up with TRBD1. The CDR3 spans 15 residues. Germline CDR1 reads DFQATT; CDR2 reads SNEGSKA (reference sequence). V shed 1 base and J 8 bases; nucleotides not matched to a gene: 8. The CDR3: CSARAQGVSYSPLHF. The CDR3 DNA follows: TGCAGTGCTAGAGCTCAGGGGGTTAGTTATTCACCCCTCCACTTT.

CDR3 loop: CASSPTQGLETQYF. Written as DNA, the CDR3 is TGTGCCAGCTCACCTACGCAGGGGTTAGAGACCCAGTACTTC. The V and J genes are TRBV18 and TRBJ2-5; D may be TRBD1 (6 bases). This CDR3 comprises 14 residues. Germline V gene data show CDR1 as KGHSH and CDR2 as LQKENI. The V end was cut by 3 bases, the J end by 4 bases, with 12 bases between.

In this sample, this clonotype turned up a few times. The chain combines TRBV28 with TRBJ2-7; the D gene is possibly TRBD2 (6 bases). Trimming removed 3 bases at V and 7 bases at J, with 16 bases between. Germline V gene data show CDR1 as MDHEN and CDR2 as SYDVKM. This CDR3 is built from 14 residues. In nucleotides, the CDR3 is TGTGCCAGCAGTTTGATTTCGGGAGCTTGGGAGCAGTACTTC. Translation: CASSLISGAWEQYF.

This clonotype was seen many times. This chain joins TRBV5-1 and TRBJ2-5; 8 bases align to TRBD2. Losses at the gene ends were 0 bases for V and 5 bases for J; bases not matched to a gene: 9. The CDR3 consists of 16 residues. CDR1 is SGHRS, CDR2 YFSETQ, per germline. The CDR3 DNA sequence: TGCGCCAGCAGCTTGGCCGGGACTAGGGGGATTGAGACCCAGTACTTC. It yields the protein CASSLAGTRGIETQYF.

This clonotype was seen more than once but under ten times. The chain recombines TRBV5-1 with TRBJ2-1, with 14 bases identical to TRBD2. The CDR3 is made up of 17 amino acids. Trimming at V came to 5 bases and at J to 0 bases, leaving 4 bases not matched to a gene. Per germline, CDR1 SGHRS and CDR2 YFSETQ. The CDR3 DNA is TGCGCCAGCAGGAGGACTAGCGGGAGGACCTCCTACAATGAGCAGTTCTTC. Translated: CASRRTSGRTSYNEQFF.

The chain uses TRBV11-2 and TRBJ1-5, with 8 positions matching TRBD1. This CDR3 has 15 amino acids. With V trimmed by 0 bases and J by 6 bases, 4 bases remained unmatched. CDR1 is SGHAT, CDR2 FQNNGV, per germline. This CDR3 reads CASSLDRGHGQPQHF. The CDR3, as DNA: TGTGCCAGCAGCTTAGACAGGGGGCACGGTCAGCCCCAGCATTTT.

This clonotype was recorded many times. The rearrangement uses TRBV20-1 and TRBJ2-1, with D tentatively TRBD2 (6 bases). Deletions cut 2 bases from V and 0 bases from J, with 8 bases between. The germline gives CDR1 DFQATT, CDR2 SNEGSKA (reference sequence). The CDR3 totals 14 residues. CDR3 sequence reads: CSARFGSSYNEQFF. DNA for the CDR3: TGCAGTGCTAGATTCGGGAGCTCCTACAATGAGCAGTTCTTC.

This clonotype was counted ten times or more. The chain uses TRBV3-1 and TRBJ2-5; D possibly corresponds to TRBD1 (5 bases). This CDR3 has 12 amino acids. V lost 5 bases to trimming and J lost 4 bases, with 8 bases between them. Per germline, CDR1 LGHDT and CDR2 YNNKEL (reference sequence). In DNA form, the CDR3 reads TGTGCCAGCAGCTGGCAGGGAGAGACCCAGTACTTC. Translated: CASSWQGETQYF.

This clonotype has ten or more counts. V and J are TRBV5-1 and TRBJ1-4; D may be TRBD1 (6 bases). CDR1 is SGHRS and CDR2 is YFSETQ in the germline V gene. The CDR3 loop spans 13 amino acids. The germline V and J ends were trimmed by 4 bases and 4 bases, with 8 bases remaining between them. The CDR3 region is CASSRGLNEKLFF. In DNA, the CDR3 is TGCGCCAGCAGCCGGGGGCTTAATGAAAAACTGTTTTTT.

This clonotype was picked up many times. The CDR3 DNA sequence: TGTGCCAGCAGTTTGGGGCTTACCTATGGCTACACCTTC. Its protein product is CASSLGLTYGYTF. The rearrangement joins TRBV12-3 or TRBV12-4 to TRBJ1-2, with D perhaps matching TRBD1 (5 bases). V was pared by 3 bases and J by 4 bases, with 9 bases between. The CDR3 contains 13 residues.

The rearrangement joins TRBV7-8 to TRBJ2-1, with a weak D call TRBD2 (6 bases). CDR1 is SGHVS and CDR2 is FQNEAQ in the germline V gene. V was shortened by 5 bases and J by 7 bases, with 18 bases between the two germline ends. This CDR3 contains 15 residues. The CDR3 reads CASSPKAGGANEQFF. The CDR3 DNA is TGTGCCAGCAGCCCCAAAGCGGGTGGGGCGAATGAGCAGTTCTTC. The full variable domain, completed using reference TRBV7-8 and TRBJ2-1, is GAGVSQSPRYKVAKRGQDVALRCDPISGHVSLFWYQQALGQGPEFLTYFQNEAQLDKSGLPSDRFFAERPEGSVSTLKIQRTQQEDSAVYLCASSPKAGGANEQFFGPGTRLTVL.

The genes are TRBV6-2 or TRBV6-3 and TRBJ2-1, with 13 bases identical to TRBD2. This CDR3 region has 17 residues. V shed 4 bases and J 5 bases; nucleotides not matched to a gene: 8. Germline V gene lookup returns CDR1 MNHEY and CDR2 SVGEGT. CDR3 in DNA: TGTGCCAGCAGTTTCCTACCGGGACTAGCGGGAAACAATGAGCAGTTCTTC. Protein: CASSFLPGLAGNNEQFF.

This clonotype was found many times. V usage is TRBV5-1 and J usage is TRBJ2-6; 11 nucleotides line up with TRBD2. The junction had 1 base not matched to a gene; V was cut back by 0 bases and J by 2 bases. The germline CDR1 and CDR2 sequences are SGHRS and YFSETQ. CDR3 size: 17 residues. Here the CDR3 reads CASSLVLAGAGANVLTF. DNA of the CDR3: TGCGCCAGCAGCTTGGTACTAGCGGGAGCTGGGGCCAACGTCCTGACTTTC.

This clonotype showed up just a few times. The chain couples TRBV4-3 to TRBJ1-1; D is unresolved. CDR1 is LGHNA and CDR2 is YSLEER in the germline V gene. Trimming took 1 base from V and 4 from J, leaving 7 bases between them. The CDR3 is 13 amino acids. The CDR3 nucleotides read TGCGCCAGCAGCCAAGGAGGGATCACTGAAGCTTTCTTT. Its protein is CASSQGGITEAFF.

The chain employs TRBV20-1 and TRBJ1-6; D may be TRBD1 (5 bases). CDR1 and CDR2 from the germline V gene are DFQATT and SNEGSKA (reference sequence). The CDR3 length is 20 residues. Deletions cut 0 bases from V and 1 base from J, with 22 bases between. The CDR3 spells CSAREMDKAGVGSYNSPLHF. Here the CDR3 DNA reads TGCAGTGCTAGAGAGATGGACAAGGCGGGTGTAGGGTCCTATAATTCACCCCTCCACTTT.

In regard to this clonotype: This sequence may be a read error, since a much larger clone differs from it by one base. V is TRBV20-1 and J is TRBJ2-3, with D perhaps matching TRBD1 (6 bases). TRBJ1-5 matches the DNA end more closely, so the J call is doubtful. Germline lookup yields CDR1 DFQATT and CDR2 SNEGSKA (reference sequence). CDR3 length: 17 residues. The CDR3 bases are TGCAGTGCTATCCCAACCACAGGGAAGGGAAGCACAGATACGCAGCATTTT. It yields the protein CSAIPTTGKGSTDTQHF.

CDR3 region: CASSLFAGSYEQYF. Here the CDR3 DNA reads TGTGCCAGCAGTTTATTCGCAGGGAGCTACGAGCAGTACTTC. This sequence joins TRBV27 and TRBJ2-7; D tentatively fits TRBD1 or TRBD2 (5 bases each). The ends were cut back, 1 base at V and 3 bases at J, with 10 bases in the middle. Germline CDR1 is MNHEY and CDR2 is SMNVEV (reference sequence). The CDR3 is 14 residues long.

This clonotype was found a few times. This chain joins TRBV6-1 and TRBJ2-1, with TRBD2 matching over 7 bases. Germline V gene lookup returns CDR1 MNHNS and CDR2 SASEGT. The CDR3 consists of 15 residues. V lost 6 bases to trimming and J lost 4 bases; unmatched junction nucleotides: 9. The CDR3 protein is CASRGGASGYNEQFF. CDR3 nucleotide sequence: TGTGCCAGCAGGGGAGGGGCTAGCGGATACAATGAGCAGTTCTTC.